Listed below are T cell receptor beta chains from one sample, sequenced in a study of T cell changes during pregnancy in multiple sclerosis. The protocol was immunoSEQ multiplex PCR, while the TCRdb copy is restricted to in-frame clones and leaves out a portion. In the table there are around 80,000 clones, 92% of which are singletons. The material was peripheral blood, obtained before pregnancy. The source of these receptors is a female donor with multiple sclerosis, enrolled in a pregnancy study. CDR3s include the opening cysteine and the closing phenylalanine or tryptophan. The order of the fields is V gene, J gene, D gene, clone size, CDR3 protein, CDR3 DNA. D genes are given only for firm matches. Rows may omit the clone size; those that give it use once, few, many or a size class.

TRBV5-1	TRBJ1-1	TRBD1	-	CASSPWDRTATEAFF	TGCGCCAGCAGCCCCTGGGACAGGACGGCCACTGAAGCTTTCTTT
TRBV13	TRBJ1-3	TRBD1	-	CASSGGQLPDYGNTIYF	TGTGCCAGCAGCGGGGGACAGCTACCTGATTATGGAAACACCATATATTTT
TRBV9	TRBJ2-2	TRBD2	-	CASSAGGDTGELFF	TGTGCCAGCAGCGCGGGAGGAGACACCGGGGAGCTGTTTTTT
TRBV18	TRBJ2-7	TRBD2	-	CASSPGTSTSYEQYF	TGTGCCAGCTCACCGGGGACTAGCACCTCCTACGAGCAGTACTTC
TRBV13	TRBJ2-7	-	-	CASSPPGEVYEQYF	TGTGCCAGCAGCCCCCCGGGAGAAGTCTACGAGCAGTACTTC
TRBV4-1	TRBJ2-5	TRBD2	-	CASSQQWGRGGETQYF	TGCGCCAGCAGCCAACAGTGGGGGAGGGGCGGAGAGACCCAGTACTTC
TRBV5-1	TRBJ2-1	TRBD1	once	CASSWGTGGDEQFF	TGCGCCAGCAGCTGGGGGACAGGGGGCGATGAGCAGTTCTTC
TRBV2	TRBJ2-7	TRBD2	-	CASRKRGSYEQYF	TGTGCCAGCCGTAAGCGGGGGAGCTACGAGCAGTACTTC
TRBV10-3	TRBJ1-1	-	once	CAIRGGATEAFF	TGTGCCATCAGAGGAGGGGCCACTGAAGCTTTCTTT
TRBV10-3	TRBJ2-7	TRBD2	-	CAISRGDPRSYEQYF	TGTGCCATCAGCCGGGGGGACCCCCGCTCCTACGAGCAGTACTTC
TRBV5-8	TRBJ1-1	TRBD1	-	CASSLLPGQRNTEAFF	TGTGCCAGCAGCTTGCTCCCGGGACAGCGGAACACTGAAGCTTTCTTT
TRBV6-5	TRBJ2-2	TRBD2	-	CASSPGGSGELFF	TGTGCCAGCAGTCCGGGGGGTTCCGGGGAGCTGTTTTTT
TRBV7-6	TRBJ2-1	-	-	CASSLPIGEQFF	TGTGCCAGCAGCTTACCGATCGGTGAGCAGTTCTTC
TRBV2	TRBJ1-2	TRBD1	-	CASSVGQSLGYTF	TGTGCCAGCAGTGTGGGACAGTCCCTGGGCTACACCTTC
TRBV2	TRBJ1-6	TRBD1	few	CAATTGATRASYNSPLHF	TGTGCCGCTACGACAGGGGCCACCCGCGCAAGCTATAATTCACCCCTCCACTTT
TRBV13	TRBJ2-3	TRBD1	-	CASSLVGQGSDTQYF	TGTGCCAGCAGCTTAGTGGGACAGGGCTCAGATACGCAGTATTTT
TRBV4-1	TRBJ2-5	TRBD1	-	CASSQVSYRGRRRETQYF	TGCGCCAGCAGCCAAGTAAGCTACAGGGGGAGGCGAAGAGAGACCCAGTACTTC
TRBV5-1	TRBJ2-7	TRBD2	-	CASPPPSAGVPYEQYF	TGCGCCAGTCCACCCCCTTCGGCGGGGGTACCCTACGAGCAGTACTTC
TRBV7-3	TRBJ2-2	-	-	CASSLTASTGELFF	TGTGCCAGCAGCTTAACTGCTAGCACCGGGGAGCTGTTTTTT
TRBV30	TRBJ1-5	TRBD1	-	CAERDRGNRDQPQHF	TGTGCCGAGAGGGACAGGGGTAATCGGGATCAGCCCCAGCATTTT
TRBV9	TRBJ1-3	-	-	CASSVEAATTGNTIYF	TGTGCCAGCAGCGTAGAAGCCGCAACCACTGGAAACACCATATATTTT
TRBV30	TRBJ2-1	-	-	CAWSETGYNEQFF	TGTGCCTGGAGTGAGACAGGCTACAATGAGCAGTTCTTC
TRBV9	TRBJ2-1	-	once	CASSLLDSLNEQFF	TGTGCCAGCAGCTTACTGGACAGCCTCAATGAGCAGTTCTTC
TRBV20-1	TRBJ1-2	-	-	CSARSGVPYF	TGCAGTGCTAGATCTGGAGTCCCCTACTTC
TRBV7-7	TRBJ2-3	TRBD2	-	CASSPAGGPSDTQYF	TGTGCTAGCAGCCCAGCGGGGGGTCCCTCAGATACGCAGTATTTT
TRBV10-3	TRBJ2-5	TRBD2	-	CAISPTSGETQYF	TGTGCCATCAGTCCGACTAGCGGGGAGACCCAGTACTTC
TRBV7-2	TRBJ1-4	-	-	CASSLTGWTNEKLFF	TGTGCCAGCAGCTTAACGGGTTGGACTAATGAAAAACTGTTTTTT
TRBV2	TRBJ2-1	TRBD2	-	CASSARVAGGVREQFF	TGTGCCAGCAGTGCCCGGGTGGCGGGGGGTGTGAGAGAGCAGTTCTTC
TRBV27	TRBJ1-5	-	few	CASSFGGKLHNQPQHF	TGTGCCAGCAGTTTCGGGGGAAAATTACACAATCAGCCCCAGCATTTT
TRBV14	TRBJ2-6	TRBD1	-	CASSQDGTGYSGANVLTF	TGTGCCAGCAGCCAAGATGGGACAGGGTACTCTGGGGCCAACGTCCTGACTTTC
TRBV5-6	TRBJ2-5	-	-	CASKEGQYTSKLETQYF	TGTGCCAGCAAGGAGGGACAGTATACTTCGAAGCTCGAGACCCAGTACTTC
TRBV6-4	TRBJ1-2	-	-	CASSESVSQVYYGYTF	TGTGCCAGCAGTGAATCAGTCAGTCAGGTTTACTATGGCTACACCTTC
TRBV7-3	TRBJ2-2	TRBD1	-	CASSLWGTGTPGELFF	TGTGCCAGCAGCTTATGGGGGACAGGAACTCCCGGGGAGCTGTTTTTT
TRBV27	TRBJ2-3	-	-	CASSVLGGDDTQYF	TGTGCCAGCAGCGTGCTTGGGGGCGATGATACGCAGTATTTT
TRBV5-5	TRBJ1-1	-	-	CASSLEGERTEAFF	TGTGCCAGCAGCTTGGAGGGGGAGAGGACTGAAGCTTTCTTT
TRBV9	TRBJ1-1	-	-	CASSVGGPEAFF	TGTGCCAGCAGCGTAGGGGGCCCTGAAGCTTTCTTT
TRBV4-1	TRBJ2-5	-	-	CASSPSLRLGETQYF	TGCGCCAGCAGCCCGAGCCTTAGACTAGGAGAGACCCAGTACTTC
TRBV5-1	TRBJ2-7	TRBD1	-	CASSPGTVYEQYF	TGCGCCAGCAGCCCAGGGACAGTCTACGAGCAGTACTTC
TRBV6-7	TRBJ1-5	TRBD1	once	CASSPQGAYRMSSNQPQHF	TGTGCCAGCAGCCCACAGGGGGCTTATAGGATGAGCAGCAATCAGCCCCAGCATTTT
TRBV13	TRBJ2-7	-	-	CASSPLPGYEQYF	TGTGCCAGCAGCCCCCTCCCGGGGTACGAGCAGTACTTC
TRBV7-6	TRBJ2-5	TRBD2	-	CASSLGEWTSGGQETQYF	TGTGCCAGCAGCTTAGGTGAATGGACTAGCGGGGGCCAAGAGACCCAGTACTTC
TRBV5-1	TRBJ1-5	TRBD1	-	CASSPGQGAGNQPQHF	TGCGCCAGCAGCCCCGGACAGGGGGCAGGCAATCAGCCCCAGCATTTT
TRBV5-6	TRBJ2-3	TRBD2	-	CASSFTSGVPDTQYF	TGTGCCAGCAGCTTTACTAGCGGGGTCCCAGATACGCAGTATTTT
TRBV4-1	TRBJ1-5	TRBD1	-	CASSPVDRVNQPQHF	TGCGCCAGCAGCCCAGTCGACAGGGTCAATCAGCCCCAGCATTTT
TRBV27	TRBJ2-3	TRBD2	once	CASSLYVRAGTNTDTQYF	TGTGCCAGCAGTTTATATGTGAGAGCGGGGACCAACACAGATACGCAGTATTTT
TRBV6-1	TRBJ2-3	TRBD1	-	CASSLRDRGVDTQYF	TGTGCCAGCAGTTTGCGGGACAGGGGTGTAGATACGCAGTATTTT
TRBV4-1	TRBJ1-4	-	-	CASSQEGGVGEKLFF	TGCGCCAGCAGCCAAGAGGGGGGGGTTGGTGAAAAACTGTTTTTT
TRBV5-1	TRBJ2-5	-	-	CASSESSRETQYF	TGCGCCAGCAGCGAGTCTAGCCGAGAGACCCAGTACTTC
TRBV13	TRBJ2-1	TRBD2	-	CASSLVVGAGLGEQFF	TGTGCCAGCAGCTTAGTGGTCGGAGCGGGATTGGGTGAGCAGTTCTTC
TRBV2	TRBJ2-5	-	-	CASRAEASQYF	TGTGCCAGCAGGGCAGAGGCCTCCCAGTACTTC
TRBV5-8	TRBJ2-7	TRBD1	-	CASSRTGGAWYEQYF	TGTGCCAGCAGCCGAACAGGGGGCGCGTGGTACGAGCAGTACTTC
TRBV6-5	TRBJ1-1	TRBD1	-	CASRNIQGEEAFF	TGTGCCAGCAGGAACATCCAGGGGGAAGAAGCTTTCTTT
TRBV15	TRBJ1-5	TRBD1	-	CATSLQGNQPQHF	TGTGCCACCAGCTTACAGGGGAATCAGCCCCAGCATTTT